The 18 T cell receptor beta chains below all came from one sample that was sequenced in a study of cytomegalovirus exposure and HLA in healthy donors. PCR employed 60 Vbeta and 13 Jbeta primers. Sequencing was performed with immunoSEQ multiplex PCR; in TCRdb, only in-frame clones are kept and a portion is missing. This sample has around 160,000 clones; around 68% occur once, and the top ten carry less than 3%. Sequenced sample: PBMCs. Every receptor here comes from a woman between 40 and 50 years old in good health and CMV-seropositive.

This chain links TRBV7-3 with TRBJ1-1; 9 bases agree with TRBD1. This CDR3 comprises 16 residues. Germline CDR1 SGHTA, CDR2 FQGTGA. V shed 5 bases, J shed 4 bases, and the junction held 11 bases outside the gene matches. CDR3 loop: CASSKKGTGRVTEAFF. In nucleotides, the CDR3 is TGTGCCAGCAGCAAGAAGGGGACAGGGCGGGTCACTGAAGCTTTCTTT. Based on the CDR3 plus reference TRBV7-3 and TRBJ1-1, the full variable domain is GAGVSQTPSNKVTEKGKYVELRCDPISGHTALYWYRQSLGQGPEFLIYFQGTGAADDSGLPNDRFFAVRPEGSVSTLKIQRTERGDSAVYLCASSKKGTGRVTEAFFGQGTRLTVV.

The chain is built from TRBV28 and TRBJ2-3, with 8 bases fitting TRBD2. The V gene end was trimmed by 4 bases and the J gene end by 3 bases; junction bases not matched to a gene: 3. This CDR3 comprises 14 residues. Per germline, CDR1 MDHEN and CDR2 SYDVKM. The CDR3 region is CASSWREATDTQYF. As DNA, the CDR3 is TGTGCCAGCAGTTGGCGGGAGGCGACAGATACGCAGTATTTT.

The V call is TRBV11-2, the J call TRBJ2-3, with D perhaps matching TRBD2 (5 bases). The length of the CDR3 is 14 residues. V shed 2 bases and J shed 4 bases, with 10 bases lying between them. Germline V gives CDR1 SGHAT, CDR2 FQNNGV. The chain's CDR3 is CASSLRDFADTQYF. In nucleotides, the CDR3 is TGTGCCAGCAGCTTACGGGATTTTGCAGATACGCAGTATTTT.

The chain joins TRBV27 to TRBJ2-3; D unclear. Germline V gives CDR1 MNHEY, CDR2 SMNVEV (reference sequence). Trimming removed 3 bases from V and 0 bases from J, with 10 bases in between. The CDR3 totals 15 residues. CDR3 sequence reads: CASSFVWPSTDTQYF. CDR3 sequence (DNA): TGTGCCAGCAGTTTTGTGTGGCCCAGCACAGATACGCAGTATTTT.

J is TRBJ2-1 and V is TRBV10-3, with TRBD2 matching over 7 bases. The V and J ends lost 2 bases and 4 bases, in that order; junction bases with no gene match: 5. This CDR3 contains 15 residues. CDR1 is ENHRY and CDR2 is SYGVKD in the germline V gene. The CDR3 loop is CAISEQLAEYNEQFF. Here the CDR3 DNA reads TGTGCCATCAGTGAGCAGCTAGCGGAATACAATGAGCAGTTCTTC.

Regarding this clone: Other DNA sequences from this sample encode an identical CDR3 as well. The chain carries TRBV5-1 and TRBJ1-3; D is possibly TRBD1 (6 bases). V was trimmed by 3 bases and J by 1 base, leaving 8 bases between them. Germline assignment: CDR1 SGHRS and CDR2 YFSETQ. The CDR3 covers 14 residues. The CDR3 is CASSSTGSGNTIYF. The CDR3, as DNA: TGCGCCAGCAGCTCCACAGGGTCTGGAAACACCATATATTTT.

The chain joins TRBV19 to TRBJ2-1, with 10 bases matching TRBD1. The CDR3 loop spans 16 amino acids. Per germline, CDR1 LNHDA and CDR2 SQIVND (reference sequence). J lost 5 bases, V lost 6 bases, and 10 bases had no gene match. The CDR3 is CASSQPGTGVHNEQFF. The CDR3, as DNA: TGTGCCAGTAGCCAACCCGGGACAGGGGTGCACAATGAGCAGTTCTTC.

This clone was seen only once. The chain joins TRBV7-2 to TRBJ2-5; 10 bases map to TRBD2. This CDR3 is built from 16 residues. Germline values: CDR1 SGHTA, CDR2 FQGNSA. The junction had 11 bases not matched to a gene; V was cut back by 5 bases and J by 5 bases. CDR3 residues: CASSPQFSGRRETQYF. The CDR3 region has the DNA TGTGCCAGCAGCCCCCAATTTAGCGGGAGGCGGGAGACCCAGTACTTC.

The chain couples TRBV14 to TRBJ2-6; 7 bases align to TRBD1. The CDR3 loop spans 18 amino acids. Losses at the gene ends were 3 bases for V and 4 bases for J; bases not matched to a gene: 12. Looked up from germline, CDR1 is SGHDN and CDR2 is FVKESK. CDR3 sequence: CASSQVGQARGGANVLTF. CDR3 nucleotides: TGTGCCAGCAGCCAGGTTGGACAGGCCCGGGGAGGGGCCAACGTCCTGACTTTC.

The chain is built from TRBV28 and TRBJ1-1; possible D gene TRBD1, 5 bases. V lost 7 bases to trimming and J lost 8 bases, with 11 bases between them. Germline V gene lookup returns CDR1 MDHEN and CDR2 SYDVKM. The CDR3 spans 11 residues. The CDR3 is CASTNPGEAFF. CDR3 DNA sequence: TGTGCCAGCACCAATCCAGGGGAAGCTTTCTTT.

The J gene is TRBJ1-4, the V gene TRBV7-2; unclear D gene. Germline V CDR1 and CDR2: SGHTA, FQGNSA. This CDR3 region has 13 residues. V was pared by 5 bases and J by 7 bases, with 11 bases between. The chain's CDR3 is CASSLPGGEKLFF. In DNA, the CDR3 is TGTGCCAGCAGCCTCCCCGGCGGTGAAAAACTGTTTTTT.

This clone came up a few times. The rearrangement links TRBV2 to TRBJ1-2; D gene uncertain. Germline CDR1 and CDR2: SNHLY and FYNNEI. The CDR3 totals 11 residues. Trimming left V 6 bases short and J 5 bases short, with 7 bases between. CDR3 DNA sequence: TGTGCCAGCAGGGAATTATATGGCTACACCTTC. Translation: CASRELYGYTF.

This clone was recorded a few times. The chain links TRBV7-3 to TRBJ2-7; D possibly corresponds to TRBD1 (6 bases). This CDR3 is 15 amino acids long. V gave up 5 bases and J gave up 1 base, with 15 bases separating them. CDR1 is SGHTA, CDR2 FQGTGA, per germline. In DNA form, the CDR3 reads TGTGCCAGCAGCCACGCGGCAGGGGCATCCTACGAGCAGTACTTC. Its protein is CASSHAAGASYEQYF.

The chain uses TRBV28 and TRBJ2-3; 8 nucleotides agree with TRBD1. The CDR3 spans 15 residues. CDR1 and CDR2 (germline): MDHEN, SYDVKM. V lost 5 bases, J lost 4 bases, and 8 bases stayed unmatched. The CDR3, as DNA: TGTGCCAGCAGTACGGCGGGACAGGCCTCAGATACGCAGTATTTT. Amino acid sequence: CASSTAGQASDTQYF. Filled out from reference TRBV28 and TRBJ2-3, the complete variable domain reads DVKVTQSSRYLVKRTGEKVFLECVQDMDHENMFWYRQDPGLGLRLIYFSYDVKMKEKGDIPEGYSVSREKKERFSLILESASTNQTSMYLCASSTAGQASDTQYFGPGTRLTVL.

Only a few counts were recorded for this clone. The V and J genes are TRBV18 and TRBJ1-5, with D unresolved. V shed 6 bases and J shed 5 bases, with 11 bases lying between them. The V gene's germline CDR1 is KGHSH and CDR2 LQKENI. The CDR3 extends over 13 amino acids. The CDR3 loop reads CASSQQKDQPQHF. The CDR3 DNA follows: TGTGCCAGCTCCCAACAAAAAGATCAGCCCCAGCATTTT.

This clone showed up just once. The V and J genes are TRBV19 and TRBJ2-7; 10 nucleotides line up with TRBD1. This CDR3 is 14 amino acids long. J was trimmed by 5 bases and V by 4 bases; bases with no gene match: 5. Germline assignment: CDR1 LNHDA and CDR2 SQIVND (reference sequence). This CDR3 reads CASSTAGTGDEQYF. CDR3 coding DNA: TGTGCCAGTAGTACCGCCGGGACAGGGGACGAGCAGTACTTC. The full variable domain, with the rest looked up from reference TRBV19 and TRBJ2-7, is DGGITQSPKYLFRKEGQNVTLSCEQNLNHDAMYWYRQDPGQGLRLIYYSQIVNDFQKGDIAEGYSVSREKKESFPLTVTSAQKNPTAFYLCASSTAGTGDEQYFGPGTRLTVT.

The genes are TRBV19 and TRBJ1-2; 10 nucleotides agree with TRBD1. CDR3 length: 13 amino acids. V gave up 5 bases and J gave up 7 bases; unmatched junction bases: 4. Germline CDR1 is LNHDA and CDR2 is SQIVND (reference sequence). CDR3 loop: CASSPRTGGGYTF. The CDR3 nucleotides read TGTGCCAGTAGTCCTCGGACAGGGGGTGGCTACACCTTC.

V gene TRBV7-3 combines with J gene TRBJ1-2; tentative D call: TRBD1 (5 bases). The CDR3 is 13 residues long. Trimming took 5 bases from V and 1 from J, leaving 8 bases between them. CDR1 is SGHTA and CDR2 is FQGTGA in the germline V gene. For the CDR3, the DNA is TGTGCCAGCAGCCAGACAGATAACTATGGCTACACCTTC. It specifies CASSQTDNYGYTF.